This T cell receptor beta chain was sequenced during a study of T cells in Graves' hyperthyroidism and ophthalmopathy (dated by TCRdb to about 2019). For the wider study: Peripheral blood samples were taken at the time of initial diagnosis, prior to any treatment. In addition, the study compared T-cell repertoires in thyroid tissue and in blood from roughly 6 Graves' hyperthyroidism patients. To identify TCR V-J signatures that set the groups apart, the researchers used a discovery cohort of approximately 98 patients, made up of 40 to 45 with Graves' ophthalmopathy and 55 to 65 with stable Graves' hyperthyroidism. Prospective prediction of ophthalmopathy was tested in an independent validation cohort consisting of 18 to 20 hyperthyroidism patients and around 16 patients who later progressed to ophthalmopathy. The paper reports TCR Vbeta CDR3 sequencing of roughly 140 peripheral blood samples: approximately 43 ophthalmopathy, about 75 hyperthyroidism and some 17 progressor patients. For training and testing, the 100 or so patients in the discovery cohort were randomly divided in a 7:3 ratio. Once sampling was done, hyperthyroidism patients were given methimazole at a starting dose of 30 mg daily, whereas ophthalmopathy patients were given high-dose intravenous methylprednisolone. On the study overall, not on this receptor specifically: A 13 V-J signature model separated ophthalmopathy from stable hyperthyroidism, with approximately 87% sensitivity and about 81% specificity in cross-validation and 80%/75% in testing. Sample size was not statistically predetermined, and blinding of investigators to group allocation was not performed. Blood samples also contained most of the expanded thyroid clonotypes (frequency above 0.001), which suggests that blood repertoires may reflect thyroid immune responses. In validation, the model predicted progression to ophthalmopathy with 65% to 71% sensitivity and less than 80% specificity, a median of around 6.6 months before onset.

This clonotype was detected a few times. The target of this receptor is not known. Base qualities are not provided; no much larger clone lies one nucleotide away. A patient counted as having stable Graves' hyperthyroidism if no progression to ophthalmopathy occurred over 18 months of follow-up. The hyperthyroidism patients were between 18 and 65 years old and newly diagnosed, with a disease duration of less than 2 months. Patients with uncontrolled infections, other autoimmune diseases, pregnancy or lactation were excluded. Diagnoses were based on clinical symptoms, serum thyroxine and TRAb, thyroid ultrasound and orbital computed tomography. PBMCs were separated from 10 ml of fresh peripheral blood using Ficoll-Paque density gradient centrifugation. Total RNA was extracted using Trizol reagent, and RNA quality was assessed on an Agilent 2100 Bioanalyzer. Its CDR3 holds 16 amino acids, cysteine through phenylalanine. Only CDR3 DNA remains: 48 bases, in frame from the first base. V and J lose 0 bases and 7 bases, and a span of 13 bases separates them. The germline V gene encodes CDR1 MNHEY and CDR2 SVGAGI.

The TCR beta CDR3 regions were amplified from RNA transcripts. The first round of RT-PCR for the TCR CDR3 was performed with the HTBI primer set and the Qiagen OneStep RT-PCR kit. Libraries were constructed in a second round of multiplex PCR, after which size selection and purification were performed. Libraries were sequenced paired-end with 100 bp reads on an Illumina HiSeq2000. On the study's bioinformatics: SOAPnuke was used to process the raw data, removing reads that contained adapters or uncalled bases, had a mean Phred below 15, or lacked an exact match to the constant primer or identifier. COPE v1.2.5 was used to merge the high-quality paired reads, and each unique nucleotide sequence was defined as a clonotype. MiTCR v1.1 was used to align clonotypes to the IMGT TRBV, TRBD and TRBJ reference segments. Only V-J combinations with frequency above 0.0001, covering about 99% of repertoires, were analysed. A TCS score was defined as the ratio between F50 (clonal expansion) and ExV (chaos), using BLOSUM62-based TCRdist between CDR3 peptides within each V-J. Welch's t-statistics and random forest reduced roughly 540 V-J features to 13, which were used in a naive Bayes classifier (R e1071). The Morisita-Horn index was used to measure how similar the thyroid and blood repertoires were. The raw public data were reprocessed by TCRdb itself: fastp quality trimming at Q25, MiXCR clonotype calling, in-frame beta chains only. Merged by CDR3 protein, the rows form single entries marked with the most common genes and DNA. None of the V and J calls come from the authors' own analysis; TCRdb made them. This sample is represented by some 800,000 distinct CDR3 sequences; roughly 37% of them were singletons. Together, the top ten hold 7.5% to 9.5% of the sample.

The sequence is built from TRBV6-5 and TRBJ1-6; a confident D gene designation cannot be given. The specimen was blood. The source of this sequence is a man aged 18 to 30 with Graves' hyperthyroidism. The DNA sequence follows: TGTGCCAGCAGTTACTCCCCGTACACGGCAAATTCACCCCTCCACTTT. Translated, it gives CASSYSPYTANSPLHF.